Given below is one T cell receptor beta chain in context. Its antigen is as yet unknown. These data come from a study of T cells in narcolepsy. Whole-study context: Donors had narcolepsy type 1 or type 2, or were healthy controls.

CDR3 size: 15 residues. CDR1 and CDR2 from the germline V gene are SGHVS and FNYEAQ. V was clipped by 5 bases and J by 5 bases; unmatched bases: 8. Study findings and constraints: Blood of same and different patients, but not healthy controls, reportedly held recurring autoreactive clonotypes. Comparing one patient's CSF and blood CD4+ clonotypes highlighted HCRT- and TRIB2-specific autoreactive clonotypes. Autoreactive clone sequences were missing from some blood memory CD4+ repertoires.

Clones were sequenced by immunoSEQ multiplex PCR, and TCRdb holds only the in-frame ones, with some missing. Of roughly 23,000 clones detected, about 80% appear once; the ten largest clones hold about 4%. The gene calls are TRBV7-6 and TRBJ1-4; 7 nucleotides line up with TRBD1. Sequencing was carried out using memory (CD45RA-) CD4+ T cells from blood. This TCR came from a human donor in good health. The CDR3 nucleotides read TGTGCCAGCAGCGCAGGGACAGACTTCAATGAAAAACTGTTTTTT. Encoded protein: CASSAGTDFNEKLFF.